Detailed here is one T cell receptor (beta chain). With 2 bases removed from V and 2 bases from J, the gap between germline ends came to 9 bases. CDR1 is MDHEN and CDR2 is SYDVKM in the germline V gene. The CDR3 is 14 amino acids. These data come from a study of blood T cell repertoires in COVID-19. Study details: Sites across the United States, Italy and Spain contributed samples from acute and convalescent COVID-19. The analysed material was cDNA or gDNA that came from T cells, B-cell-depleted T cells, or PBMCs.

Authors' analysis steps: Estimated nucleated cell counts came from reference gene primer amplification. The assay was immunoSEQ multiplex PCR, and TCRdb's table has in-frame clones only and misses some. The V and J calls and clone size come from that table; D and trimming were worked out from the DNA. The sample consists of around 50,000 clones, about 89% of them appearing once. The source of this sequence is a man in his 60s with active or convalescent COVID-19. What was sequenced was peripheral blood. V gene TRBV28 combines with J gene TRBJ1-2; no reliable D call. As DNA, the CDR3 is TGTGCCAGCAGTTTACCAGGCGACAACTATGGCTACACCTTC. Translating gives CASSLPGDNYGYTF.